These 19 T cell receptor beta chains originate from one sample sequenced in a study of blood T cell repertoires in COVID-19. The assay was immunoSEQ multiplex PCR, and TCRdb's table has in-frame clones only and misses some. The sample carries 150,000 to 200,000 clones, around 85% recorded once. Material: peripheral blood. The receptors were sampled from a man aged 45 to 65 with active or convalescent COVID-19.

The chain couples TRBV9 to TRBJ1-1, with D maybe TRBD1 (6 bases). This CDR3 comprises 15 residues. Trimming took 4 bases from V and 3 from J, leaving 16 bases between them. Germline V gene sequence: CDR1 SGDLS, CDR2 YYNGEE. The CDR3 loop reads CASSQGRLFDTEAFF. The CDR3 bases are TGTGCCAGCAGCCAGGGGCGGTTGTTCGACACTGAAGCTTTCTTT.

The chain employs TRBV24-1 and TRBJ2-5; TRBD1 aligns across 8 bases. Germline CDR1 reads KGHDR; CDR2 reads SFDVKD. V trimming: 4 bases; J trimming: 0 bases; junction bases outside the gene matches: 6. The CDR3 length is 16 residues. The CDR3 coding sequence is TGTGCCACCAGTGAAAAACAGGGGGAGTACCAAGAGACCCAGTACTTC. It codes for CATSEKQGEYQETQYF.

The chain combines TRBV19 with TRBJ2-3; D may be TRBD2 (5 bases). The CDR3 extends over 14 amino acids. The V end lost 3 bases, the J end lost 2 bases, and 9 bases lay between the germline ends. Per germline, CDR1 LNHDA and CDR2 SQIVND (reference sequence). In DNA, the CDR3 is TGTGCCAGTAGTATGGGCGGGCACACAGATACGCAGTATTTT. Translating gives CASSMGGHTDTQYF.

In nucleotides, the CDR3 is TGTGCCAGCAGCTTACACAATTACGAGCAGTACTTC. Protein sequence: CASSLHNYEQYF. The chain is built from TRBV11-1 and TRBJ2-7; unclear D gene. CDR1 and CDR2 (germline): SGHAT, FQDESV (reference sequence). V was clipped by 2 bases and J by 4 bases, with 6 bases between them. The CDR3 runs to 12 residues.

The J gene is TRBJ1-1, the V gene TRBV5-1; the match to TRBD1 covers 10 bases. The germline CDR1 and CDR2 sequences are SGHRS and YFSETQ. Trimming took 4 bases from V and 11 from J; bases not matched to a gene: 8. The CDR3 covers 13 residues. CDR3 loop: CASSPADRGFAFF. The DNA for the CDR3 is TGCGCCAGCAGCCCGGCGGACAGGGGGTTCGCTTTCTTT.

The V gene is TRBV28, the J gene TRBJ1-2, with D possibly matching TRBD1 (5 bases). This CDR3 is 14 amino acids long. Between the trimmed V and J ends, which lost 5 bases and 8 bases, there was a span of 18 bases. Germline V lookup: CDR1 MDHEN, CDR2 SYDVKM. The CDR3: CASSQRDGLGGYTF. The DNA of the CDR3 is TGTGCCAGCAGTCAACGGGACGGACTAGGGGGCTACACCTTC.

The CDR3 coding sequence is TGTGCCAGCAGCAGGCGGGGGGATAGCAATCAGCCCCAGCATTTT. This encodes CASSRRGDSNQPQHF. The chain has TRBV9 and TRBJ1-5; TRBD1 might be the D (5 bases). CDR1 is SGDLS, CDR2 YYNGEE, per germline. This CDR3 comprises 15 residues. V was pared by 4 bases and J by 0 bases, with 11 bases between.

This chain uses TRBV7-2 with TRBJ1-4; 8 bases match TRBD1. The V gene end was trimmed by 2 bases and the J gene end by 2 bases; junction bases not matched to a gene: 1. The CDR3 has 15 residues. Germline V lookup: CDR1 SGHTA, CDR2 FQGNSA. The DNA for the CDR3 is TGTGCCAGCAGCTTACAGGGGGCGACTAATGAAAAACTGTTTTTT. Amino acids: CASSLQGATNEKLFF.

J is TRBJ1-1 and V is TRBV11-2, with a tentative D call TRBD1 (6 bases). Germline V lookup: CDR1 SGHAT, CDR2 FQNNGV. This CDR3 spans 14 amino acids. V shed 4 bases and J shed 0 bases, with 9 bases lying between them. CDR3 in DNA: TGTGCCAGCAGCTCGGACAGAATGAACACTGAAGCTTTCTTT. As protein: CASSSDRMNTEAFF.

The chain is built from TRBV29-1 and TRBJ2-2; 9 positions agree with TRBD1. The CDR3 consists of 15 residues. V gave up 7 bases and J gave up 7 bases; unmatched junction bases: 13. Germline-derived CDR1 and CDR2 are SQVTM and ANQGSEA. As DNA, the CDR3 is TGCAGCGCTACTTCCGGGACAGGGAAAATCGGGGAGCTGTTTTTT. The encoded protein is CSATSGTGKIGELFF.

The CDR3 here is CASSVAGGGEQYF. DNA for the CDR3: TGTGCCAGCAGCGTAGCGGGGGGGGGCGAGCAGTACTTC. The genes are TRBV12-3 or TRBV12-4 and TRBJ2-7; 11 bases agree with TRBD2. With V trimmed by 6 bases and J by 6 bases, 4 bases remained unmatched. CDR3 size: 13 residues.

CDR3 nucleotide sequence: TGTGCCAGCAGCGTAGGACAGCTGAACACTGAAGCTTTCTTT. As protein: CASSVGQLNTEAFF. V usage is TRBV9 and J usage is TRBJ1-1, with D maybe TRBD1 (5 bases). V shed 0 bases and J shed 0 bases, with 6 bases lying between them. The CDR3 extends over 14 amino acids. CDR1 and CDR2 (germline): SGDLS, YYNGEE.

The chain recombines TRBV12-3 or TRBV12-4 with TRBJ1-5; D call uncertain. This CDR3 is built from 13 residues. V dropped 3 bases and J dropped 6 bases, with 9 bases sitting between them. CDR3 nucleotide sequence: TGTGCCAGCAGTTTGTATTTCGGTCAGCCCCAGCATTTT. Protein product: CASSLYFGQPQHF.

This clone showed up many times. The CDR3 protein is CASSPERTPPGNTIYF. CDR3 in DNA: TGTGCCAGCTCACCAGAGCGGACCCCTCCTGGAAACACCATATATTTT. The chain uses TRBV18 and TRBJ1-3; no firm D call. The germline gives CDR1 KGHSH, CDR2 LQKENI. The CDR3 extends over 16 amino acids. Trimming took 2 bases from V and 2 from J, leaving 13 bases between them.

The chain employs TRBV18 and TRBJ1-4; 8 nucleotides agree with TRBD1. V was pared by 1 base and J by 4 bases, with 8 bases of the junction left unmatched. This CDR3 contains 17 residues. Germline V gene sequence: CDR1 KGHSH, CDR2 LQKENI. The CDR3 region has the DNA TGTGCCAGCTCACCACGGAGGGGAGACAGGGGTAATGAAAAACTGTTTTTT. Residues: CASSPRRGDRGNEKLFF. Full variable domain (remainder filled in from reference TRBV18 and TRBJ1-4): NAGVMQNPRHLVRRRGQEARLRCSPMKGHSHVYWYRQLPEEGLKFMVYLQKENIIDESGMPKERFSAEFPKEGPSILRIQQVVRGDSAAYFCASSPRRGDRGNEKLFFGSGTQLSVL.

V and J are TRBV24-1 and TRBJ2-5; 8 bases fit TRBD2. V trimming: 9 bases; J trimming: 2 bases; junction bases outside the gene matches: 7. CDR3 length: 14 amino acids. Germline CDR1 is KGHDR and CDR2 is SFDVKD. In DNA, the CDR3 is TGTGCCACCCGGGCGGGCGGGGGGCAAGAGACCCAGTACTTC. It is translated as CATRAGGGQETQYF.

The chain employs TRBV13 and TRBJ1-1; D might be TRBD1 (5 bases). Germline V gene lookup returns CDR1 PRHDT and CDR2 FYEKMQ (reference sequence). The CDR3 is 16 amino acids. V lost 5 bases, J lost 0 bases, and 16 bases lay in between. The CDR3 loop reads CASSPGGVIMNTEAFF. Here the CDR3 DNA reads TGTGCCAGCAGCCCCGGGGGGGTGATAATGAACACTGAAGCTTTCTTT.

The chain joins TRBV3-1 (or the pseudogene TRBV3-2) to TRBJ1-2; D is undetermined. This CDR3 spans 14 amino acids. The V end was cut by 4 bases, the J end by 0 bases, with 9 bases between. The germline CDR1 and CDR2 sequences are LGHDT and YNNKEL (reference sequence). CDR3 DNA: TGTGCCAGCAGCCGAGGCGGGGCTAACTATGGCTACACCTTC. It is translated as CASSRGGANYGYTF.

The rearrangement uses TRBV11-2 and TRBJ2-3; weak D call: TRBD1 (6 bases). There are 15 residues in the CDR3. Germline CDR1 reads SGHAT; CDR2 reads FQNNGV. With 3 bases removed from V and 2 bases from J, the gap between germline ends came to 12 bases. The DNA of the CDR3 is TGTGCCAGCAGCTTGACCGGGACAACCACAGATACGCAGTATTTT. Translated, it gives CASSLTGTTTDTQYF.